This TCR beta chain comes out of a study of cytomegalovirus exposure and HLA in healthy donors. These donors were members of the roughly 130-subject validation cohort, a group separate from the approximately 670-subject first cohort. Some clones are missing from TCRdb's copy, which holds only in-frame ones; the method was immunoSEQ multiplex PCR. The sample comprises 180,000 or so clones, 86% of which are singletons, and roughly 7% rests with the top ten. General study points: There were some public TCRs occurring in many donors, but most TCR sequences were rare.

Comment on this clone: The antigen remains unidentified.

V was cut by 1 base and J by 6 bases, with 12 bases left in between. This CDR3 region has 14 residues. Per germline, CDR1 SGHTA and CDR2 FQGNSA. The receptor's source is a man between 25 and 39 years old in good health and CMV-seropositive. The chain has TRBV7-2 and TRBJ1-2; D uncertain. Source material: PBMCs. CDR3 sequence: CASSLVDGANGYTF. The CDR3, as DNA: TGTGCCAGCAGCTTAGTCGACGGAGCAAATGGCTACACCTTC.